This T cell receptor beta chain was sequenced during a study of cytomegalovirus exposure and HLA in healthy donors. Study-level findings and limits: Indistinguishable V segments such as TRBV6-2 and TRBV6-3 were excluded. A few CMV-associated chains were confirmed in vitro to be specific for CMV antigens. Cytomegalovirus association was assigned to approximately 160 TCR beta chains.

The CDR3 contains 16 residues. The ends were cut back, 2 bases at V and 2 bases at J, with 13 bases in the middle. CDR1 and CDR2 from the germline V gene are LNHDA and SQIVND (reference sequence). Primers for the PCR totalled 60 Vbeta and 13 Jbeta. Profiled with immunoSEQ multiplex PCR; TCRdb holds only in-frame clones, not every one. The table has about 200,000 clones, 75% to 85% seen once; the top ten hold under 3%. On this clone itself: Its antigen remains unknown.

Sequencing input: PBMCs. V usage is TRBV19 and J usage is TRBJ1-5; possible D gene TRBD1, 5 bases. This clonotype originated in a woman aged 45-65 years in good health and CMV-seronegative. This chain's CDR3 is CASSIQGAVGNQPQHF. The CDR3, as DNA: TGTGCCAGTAGTATACAAGGGGCTGTCGGCAATCAGCCCCAGCATTTT.